This T cell receptor beta chain is drawn from a study of T cells in Graves' hyperthyroidism and ophthalmopathy (dated by TCRdb to about 2019). A note on the overall study: Peripheral blood samples were taken at the time of initial diagnosis, prior to any treatment. Thyroid tissue and blood T-cell repertoires from about six Graves' hyperthyroidism patients were also compared in the study. An independent validation cohort of about 19 hyperthyroidism patients and 17 patients who later progressed to ophthalmopathy tested prospective prediction of ophthalmopathy. The 95 to 100 discovery patients were randomly divided into training and test sets at a 7:3 ratio. According to the paper, TCR Vbeta CDR3 sequencing was carried out on roughly 130 peripheral blood samples, which came from 40 to 45 ophthalmopathy, under 80 hyperthyroidism and about 17 progressor patients. TCR V-J signatures able to tell the groups apart were searched for in a discovery cohort of 100 patients, of whom about 40 had Graves' ophthalmopathy and some 60 had stable Graves' hyperthyroidism. Following sampling, methimazole starting at 30 mg daily was given to hyperthyroidism patients, and high-dose intravenous methylprednisolone was given to ophthalmopathy patients.

General study outcomes and caveats: In validation, the model predicted progression to ophthalmopathy with roughly 66% sensitivity and 72% to 85% specificity, a median of 6.5 months before onset. No statistical method was used to set the sample size in advance, and investigators knew the group allocation. A 13 V-J signature model separated ophthalmopathy from stable hyperthyroidism, with approximately 86% sensitivity and 81.08% specificity in cross-validation and 80%/75% in testing. Most expanded thyroid clonotypes (frequency above 0.001) were also detected in blood, a finding suggesting that blood repertoires may reflect thyroid immune responses.

V is reduced by 4 bases and J by 1 base, leaving a spacing of 10 bases between them. CDR1 and CDR2, looked up from the germline V gene (reference sequence), are DFQATT and SNEGSKA. Counted from cysteine to phenylalanine, this CDR3 has 13 amino acids. Only the CDR3 DNA stays, 39 bases, in frame from base 1. This clonotype was picked up many times. Its specific antigen is unknown. No qualities accompany the bases; no much larger clone lies one base away. Moderately to severely active disease, a Clinical Activity Score of at least 3, a NOSPECS grade of at least 4, and a duration under 3 months were present in ophthalmopathy patients. Patients with uncontrolled infections, other autoimmune diseases, pregnancy or lactation were excluded. Diagnoses relied on clinical symptoms, serum thyroxine and TRAb, thyroid ultrasound and orbital computed tomography. Ficoll-Paque density gradient centrifugation was used to isolate PBMCs from about 9.4 ml of fresh peripheral blood. Total RNA was extracted using Trizol reagent, and RNA quality was assessed on an Agilent 2100 Bioanalyzer.

The TCR beta CDR3 regions were amplified from the RNA transcripts. The TCR CDR3 was subjected to a first round of RT-PCR using the HTBI primer set and the Qiagen OneStep RT-PCR kit. A second multiplex PCR round built the libraries, followed by size selection and purification. The libraries were sequenced on an Illumina HiSeq2000 using paired-end 100 bp reads. In the original analysis: SOAPnuke was used to process the raw data, removing reads that contained adapters or uncalled bases, had a mean Phred below 15, or lacked an exact match to the constant primer or identifier. High-quality paired reads were merged using COPE v1.2.5, and each unique nucleotide sequence was defined as a clonotype. MiTCR v1.1 was used to align the clonotypes against IMGT TRBV, TRBD and TRBJ reference segments. The analysis included only V-J combinations with a frequency above 0.0001, which together covered approximately 99% of the repertoires. A TCS score was defined as the ratio between F50 (clonal expansion) and ExV (chaos), using BLOSUM62-based TCRdist between CDR3 peptides within each V-J. Welch's t-statistics and random forest reduced several hundred V-J features to 13, which were used in a naive Bayes classifier (R e1071). The raw public reads went through TCRdb reprocessing: fastp at Q25, MiXCR clone calling, in-frame beta chains kept. Each CDR3 protein gets just one entry, which takes the most common genes and DNA from the rows behind it. These V and J calls derive from TCRdb rather than the authors' analysis. This sample is represented by a few hundred thousand distinct CDR3 sequences; more than 15% of them were singletons. Together, the top ten hold approximately 30% of the sample.

This receptor was identified in a woman aged 25 to 39 with Graves' ophthalmopathy. The sample was blood. This chain is built from TRBV20-1 and TRBJ2-5; the D gene is perhaps TRBD1, from 6 matching bases. The CDR3 region: CSAIGDTQETQYF. The nucleotide sequence reads as follows: TGCAGTGCTATCGGGGACACCCAAGAGACCCAGTACTTC.